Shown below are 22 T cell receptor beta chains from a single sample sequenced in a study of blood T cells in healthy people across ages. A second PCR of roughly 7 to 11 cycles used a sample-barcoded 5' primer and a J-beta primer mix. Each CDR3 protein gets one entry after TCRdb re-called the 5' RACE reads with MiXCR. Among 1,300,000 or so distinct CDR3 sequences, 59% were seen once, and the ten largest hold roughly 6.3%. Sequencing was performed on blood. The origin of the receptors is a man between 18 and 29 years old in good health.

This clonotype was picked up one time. For the CDR3, the DNA is TGCAGTGCTAGACAGGGGCCGTTCCTCGGTACGCAGTATTTT. Protein sequence: CSARQGPFLGTQYF. The V call is TRBV20-1, the J call TRBJ2-3, with D possibly being TRBD1 (6 bases). The CDR3 covers 14 residues. The V gene lost 2 bases and the J gene lost 8 bases, with 17 bases spanning the gap. Germline V lookup: CDR1 DFQATT, CDR2 SNEGSKA (reference sequence).

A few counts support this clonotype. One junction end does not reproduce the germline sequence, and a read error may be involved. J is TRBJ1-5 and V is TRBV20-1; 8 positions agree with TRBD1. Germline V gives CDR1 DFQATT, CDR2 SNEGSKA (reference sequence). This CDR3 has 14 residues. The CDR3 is CSASPRGQNQPQHF. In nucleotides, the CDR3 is TGTAGTGCTAGTCCCAGGGGGCAAAATCAGCCCCAGCATTTT.

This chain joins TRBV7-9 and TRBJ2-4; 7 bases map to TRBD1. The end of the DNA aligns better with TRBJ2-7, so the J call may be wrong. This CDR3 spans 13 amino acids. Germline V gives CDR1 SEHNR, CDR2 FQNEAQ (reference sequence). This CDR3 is CASGHRDSYEQYF. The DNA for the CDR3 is TGTGCCAGCGGCCACCGGGACAGCTACGAGCAGTACTTC.

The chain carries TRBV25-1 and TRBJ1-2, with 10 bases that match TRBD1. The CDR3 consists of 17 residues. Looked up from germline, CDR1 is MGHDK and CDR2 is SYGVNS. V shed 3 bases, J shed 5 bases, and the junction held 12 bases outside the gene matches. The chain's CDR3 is CASSDPLSGTGVYGYTF. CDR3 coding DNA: TGTGCCAGCAGTGATCCGTTATCCGGGACAGGGGTATATGGCTACACCTTC.

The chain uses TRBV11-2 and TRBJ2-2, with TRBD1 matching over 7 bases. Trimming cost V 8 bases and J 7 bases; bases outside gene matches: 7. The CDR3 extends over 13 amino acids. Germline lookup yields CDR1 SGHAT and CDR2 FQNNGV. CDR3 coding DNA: TGTGCCAGCGGGGACAGAGAGAGCGGGGAGCTGTTTTTT. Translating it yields CASGDRESGELFF.

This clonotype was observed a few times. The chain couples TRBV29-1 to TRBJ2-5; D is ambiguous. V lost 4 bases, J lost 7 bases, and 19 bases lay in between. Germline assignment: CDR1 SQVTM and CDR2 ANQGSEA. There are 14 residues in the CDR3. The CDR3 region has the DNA TGCAGCGTTGGTTCTAGGTTGTCGGACGTGACCCAGTACTTC. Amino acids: CSVGSRLSDVTQYF.

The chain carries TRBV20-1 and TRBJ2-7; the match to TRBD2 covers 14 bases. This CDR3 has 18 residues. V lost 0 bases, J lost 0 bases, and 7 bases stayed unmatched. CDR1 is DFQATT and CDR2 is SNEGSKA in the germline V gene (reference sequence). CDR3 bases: TGCAGTGCTAGAGATCGGGGGACTAGCGGGAGTTTCTCCTACGAGCAGTACTTC. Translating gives CSARDRGTSGSFSYEQYF.

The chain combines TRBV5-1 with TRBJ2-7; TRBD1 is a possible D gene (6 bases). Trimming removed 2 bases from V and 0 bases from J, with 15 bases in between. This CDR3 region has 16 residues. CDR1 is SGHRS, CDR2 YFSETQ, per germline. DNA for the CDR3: TGCGCCAGCAGCTTCGGGTCCGGGACACCCTCCTACGAGCAGTACTTC. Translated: CASSFGSGTPSYEQYF.

The CDR3 DNA reads TGTGCCAGCAGCTTATCAGAATATGAGCAGTTCTTC. It specifies CASSLSEYEQFF. V is TRBV13 and J is TRBJ2-1; D not certain. Germline CDR1 PRHDT, CDR2 FYEKMQ (reference sequence). Trimming left V 2 bases short and J 8 bases short, with 7 bases between. This CDR3 has 12 residues.

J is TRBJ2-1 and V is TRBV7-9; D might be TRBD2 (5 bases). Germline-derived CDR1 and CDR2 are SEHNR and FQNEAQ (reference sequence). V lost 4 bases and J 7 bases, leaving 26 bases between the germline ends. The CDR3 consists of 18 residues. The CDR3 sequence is CASSSYLPGASRSNEQFF. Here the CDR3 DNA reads TGTGCCAGCAGCTCATATCTCCCCGGCGCTAGCAGGTCGAATGAGCAGTTCTTC.

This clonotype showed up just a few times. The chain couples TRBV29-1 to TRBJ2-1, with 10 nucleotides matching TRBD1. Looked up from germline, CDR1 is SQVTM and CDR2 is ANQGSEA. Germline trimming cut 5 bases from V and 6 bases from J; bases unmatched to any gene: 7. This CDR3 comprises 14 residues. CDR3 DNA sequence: TGCAGCGTTATGGGGGGACAGGGGTCCAATGAGCAGTTCTTC. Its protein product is CSVMGGQGSNEQFF.

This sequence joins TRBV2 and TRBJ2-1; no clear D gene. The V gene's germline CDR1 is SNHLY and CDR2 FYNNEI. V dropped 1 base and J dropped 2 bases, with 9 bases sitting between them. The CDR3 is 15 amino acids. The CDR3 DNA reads TGTGCCAGCAGTGAAGTTGGTTACCCCTACAATGAGCAGTTCTTC. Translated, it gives CASSEVGYPYNEQFF.

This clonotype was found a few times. The CDR3 nucleotides read TGCAGTGCTTCCCCCGTGGGGCCGGGGAATGAGCAGTTCTTC. Translation gives CSASPVGPGNEQFF. The rearrangement uses TRBV20-1 and TRBJ2-1, with D perhaps TRBD1 or TRBD2 (5 bases each). Germline-derived CDR1 and CDR2 are DFQATT and SNEGSKA (reference sequence). The CDR3 has 14 amino acids. The V gene lost 5 bases and the J gene lost 7 bases, with 18 bases spanning the gap.

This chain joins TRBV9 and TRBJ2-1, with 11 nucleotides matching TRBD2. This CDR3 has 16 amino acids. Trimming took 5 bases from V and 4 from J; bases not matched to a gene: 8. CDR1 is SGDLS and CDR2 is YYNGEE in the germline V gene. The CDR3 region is CASSPLTSGSYNEQFF. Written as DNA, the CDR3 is TGTGCCAGCAGTCCTCTCACTAGCGGGAGTTACAATGAGCAGTTCTTC.

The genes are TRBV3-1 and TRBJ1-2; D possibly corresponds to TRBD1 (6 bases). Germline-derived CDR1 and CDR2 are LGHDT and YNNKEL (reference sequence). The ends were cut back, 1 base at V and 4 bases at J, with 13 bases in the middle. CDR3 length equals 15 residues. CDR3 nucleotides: TGTGCCAGCAGCCAAGCATTAACAGGGAGCTATGGCTACACCTTC. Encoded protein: CASSQALTGSYGYTF. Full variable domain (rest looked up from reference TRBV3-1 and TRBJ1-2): DTAVSQTPKYLVTQMGNDKSIKCEQNLGHDTMYWYKQDSKKFLKIMFSYNNKELIINETVPNRFSPKSPDKAHLNLHINSLELGDSAVYFCASSQALTGSYGYTFGSGTRLTVV.

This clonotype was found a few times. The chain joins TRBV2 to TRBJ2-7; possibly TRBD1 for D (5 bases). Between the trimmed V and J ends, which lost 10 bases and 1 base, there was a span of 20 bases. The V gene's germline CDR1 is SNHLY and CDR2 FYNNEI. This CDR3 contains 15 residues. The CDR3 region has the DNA TGTGCCAACCAGCGTGGGCAGGGTGGATCCTACGAGCAGTACTTC. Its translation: CANQRGQGGSYEQYF.

CDR3 sequence reads: CASSLPPGTYEQFF. Here the CDR3 DNA reads TGTGCCAGCAGCTTACCGCCGGGAACCTACGAGCAGTTCTTC. The J gene is TRBJ2-1, the V gene TRBV7-2; a possible D gene is TRBD2 (5 bases). V was trimmed by 2 bases and J by 10 bases, leaving 15 bases between them. The CDR3 spans 14 residues. In germline, CDR1 is SGHTA, CDR2 FQGNSA. The entire variable domain, with the rest obtained from reference TRBV7-2 and TRBJ2-1, is as follows: GAGVSQSPSNKVTEKGKDVELRCDPISGHTALYWYRQSLGQGLEFLIYFQGNSAPDKSGLPSDRFSAERTGGSVSTLTIQRTQQEDSAVYLCASSLPPGTYEQFFGPGTRLTVL.

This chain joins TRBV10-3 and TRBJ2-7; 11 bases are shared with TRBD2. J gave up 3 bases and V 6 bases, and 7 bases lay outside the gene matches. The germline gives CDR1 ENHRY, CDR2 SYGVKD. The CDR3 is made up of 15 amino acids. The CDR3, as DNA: TGTGCCATCAGAGACGGGACTAGCGGCAACTACGAGCAGTACTTC. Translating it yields CAIRDGTSGNYEQYF.

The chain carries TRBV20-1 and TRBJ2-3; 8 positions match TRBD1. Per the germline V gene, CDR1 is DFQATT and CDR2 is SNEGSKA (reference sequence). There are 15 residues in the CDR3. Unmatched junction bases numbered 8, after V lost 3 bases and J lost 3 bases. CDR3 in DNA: TGCAGTGCTAGTGGGGCCAGGGGGCGTACAGATACGCAGTATTTT. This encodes CSASGARGRTDTQYF.

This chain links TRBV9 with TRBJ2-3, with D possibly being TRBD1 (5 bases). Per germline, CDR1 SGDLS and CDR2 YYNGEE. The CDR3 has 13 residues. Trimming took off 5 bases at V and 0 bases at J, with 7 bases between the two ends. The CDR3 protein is CASSGASTDTQYF. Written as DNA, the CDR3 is TGTGCCAGCAGTGGGGCTAGCACAGATACGCAGTATTTT.

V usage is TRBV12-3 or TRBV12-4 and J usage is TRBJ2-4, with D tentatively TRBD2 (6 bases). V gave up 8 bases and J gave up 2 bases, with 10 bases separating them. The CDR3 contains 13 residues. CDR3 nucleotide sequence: TGTGCCAGCTGGGGAGGCTCCAAAAACATTCAGTACTTC. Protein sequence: CASWGGSKNIQYF.

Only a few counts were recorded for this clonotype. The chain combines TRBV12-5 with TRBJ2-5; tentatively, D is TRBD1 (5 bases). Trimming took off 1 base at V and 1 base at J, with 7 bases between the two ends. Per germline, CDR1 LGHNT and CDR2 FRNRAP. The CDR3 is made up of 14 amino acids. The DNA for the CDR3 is TGTGCTAGTGGTTTGGGACAGCTCCAAGAGACCCAGTACTTC. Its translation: CASGLGQLQETQYF. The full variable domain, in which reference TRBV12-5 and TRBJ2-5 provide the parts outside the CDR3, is DARVTQTPRHKVTEMGQEVTMRCQPILGHNTVFWYRQTMMQGLELLAYFRNRAPLDDSGMPKDRFSAEMPDATLATLKIQPSEPRDSAVYFCASGLGQLQETQYFGPGTRLLVL.